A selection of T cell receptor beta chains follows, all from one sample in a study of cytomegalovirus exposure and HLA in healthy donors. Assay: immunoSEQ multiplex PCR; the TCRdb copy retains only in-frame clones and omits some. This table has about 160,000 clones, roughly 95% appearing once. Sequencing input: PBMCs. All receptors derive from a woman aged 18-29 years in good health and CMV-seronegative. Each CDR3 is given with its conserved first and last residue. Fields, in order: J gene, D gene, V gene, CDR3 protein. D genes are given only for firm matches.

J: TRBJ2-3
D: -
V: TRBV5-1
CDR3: CASSLEQVTDTQYF

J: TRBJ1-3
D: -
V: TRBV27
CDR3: CASSLRGSGNTIYF

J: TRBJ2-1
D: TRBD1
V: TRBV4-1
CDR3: CASSLFIDRGQNEQFF

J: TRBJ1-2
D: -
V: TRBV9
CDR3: CASSVEVGVGSPNYGYTF

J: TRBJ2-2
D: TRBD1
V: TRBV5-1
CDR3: CASSLTGATGELFF

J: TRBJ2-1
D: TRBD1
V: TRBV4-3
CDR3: CASSQEDRVYNEQFF

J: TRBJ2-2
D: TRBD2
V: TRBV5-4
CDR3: CASGAGTSTGELFF

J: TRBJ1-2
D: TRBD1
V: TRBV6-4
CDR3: CASSFQLLTGFPDYGYTF

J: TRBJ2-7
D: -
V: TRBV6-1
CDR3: CASRPGHTSYEQYF

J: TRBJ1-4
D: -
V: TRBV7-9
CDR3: CASSRAGATEKLFF

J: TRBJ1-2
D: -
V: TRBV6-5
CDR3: CASSTTGYGYTF

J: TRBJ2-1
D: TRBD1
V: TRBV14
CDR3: CASSKRQGSYNEQFF

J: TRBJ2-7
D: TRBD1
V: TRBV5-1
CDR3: CASSFGTGGYEQYF

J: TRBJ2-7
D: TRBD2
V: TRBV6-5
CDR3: CASSGLAAPYEQYF

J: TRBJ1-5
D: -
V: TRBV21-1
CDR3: CASSKAGGQGIQPQHF

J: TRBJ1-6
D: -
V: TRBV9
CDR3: CASSVATGLGNSPLHF

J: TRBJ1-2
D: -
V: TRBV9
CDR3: CASSDFPRSYGYTF

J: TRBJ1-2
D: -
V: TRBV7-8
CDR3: CASSLEDSTSYGYTF

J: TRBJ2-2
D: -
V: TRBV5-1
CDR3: CASSLVIGNTGELFF

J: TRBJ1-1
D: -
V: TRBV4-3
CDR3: CASSQDTGWGPEAFF

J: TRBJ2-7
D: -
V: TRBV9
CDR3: CASSQGTGLSEQYF

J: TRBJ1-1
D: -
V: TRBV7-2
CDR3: CASSLGAGITEAFF

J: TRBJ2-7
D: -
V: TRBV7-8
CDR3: CASSLSWTPGGDEQYF

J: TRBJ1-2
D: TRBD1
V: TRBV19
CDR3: CASSWQGVHYGYTF

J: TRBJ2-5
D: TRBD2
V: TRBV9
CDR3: CASIPRSGGPRGVQETQYF

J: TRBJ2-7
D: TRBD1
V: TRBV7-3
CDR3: CASSSGQGKQYF

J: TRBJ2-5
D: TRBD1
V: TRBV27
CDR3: CASSLSGQGAKYF

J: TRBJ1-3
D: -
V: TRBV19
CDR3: CASSIKLARFSGNTIYF

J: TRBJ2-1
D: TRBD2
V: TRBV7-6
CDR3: CASSLELAGLISEQFF

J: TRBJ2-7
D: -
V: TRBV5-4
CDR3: CASSYGRGARVDEQYF

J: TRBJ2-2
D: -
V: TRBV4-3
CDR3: CASSVTGVLTGELFF

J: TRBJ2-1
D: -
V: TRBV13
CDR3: CASSLSLRSVGYNEQFF

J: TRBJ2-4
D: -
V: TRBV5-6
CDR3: CASSLASGSKNIQYF

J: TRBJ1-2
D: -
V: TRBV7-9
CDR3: CASSYQAGHYYGYTF

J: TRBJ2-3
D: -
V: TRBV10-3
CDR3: CATMTGTSTDTQYF

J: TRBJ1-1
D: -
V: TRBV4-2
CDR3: CASSLPQAPTEAFF

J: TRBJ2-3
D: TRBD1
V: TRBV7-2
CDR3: CASSLGQAKSTDTQYF

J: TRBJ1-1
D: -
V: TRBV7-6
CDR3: CASRQEARGQNTEAFF

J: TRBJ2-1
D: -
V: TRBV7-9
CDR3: CASSRSSNEQFF

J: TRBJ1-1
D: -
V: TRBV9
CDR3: CASAAGPGTEAFF

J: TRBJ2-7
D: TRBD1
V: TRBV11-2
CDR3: CASSLRGTGGFEQYF

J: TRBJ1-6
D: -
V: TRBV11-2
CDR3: CARPDSTNSPLHF

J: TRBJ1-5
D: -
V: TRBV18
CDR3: CASSPQGIDQPQHF

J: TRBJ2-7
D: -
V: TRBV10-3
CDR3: CAISESLAGAGYEQYF

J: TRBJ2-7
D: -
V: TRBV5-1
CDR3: CASSLDRAREQYF

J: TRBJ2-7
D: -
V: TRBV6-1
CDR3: CASSVPGGGYEQYF

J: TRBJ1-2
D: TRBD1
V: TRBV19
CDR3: CASTIRGGQGGNYGYTF

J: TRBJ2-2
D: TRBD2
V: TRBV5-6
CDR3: CASSFGVGLAATFGELFF

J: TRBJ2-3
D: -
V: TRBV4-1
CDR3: CASSQDSLGVDTQYF

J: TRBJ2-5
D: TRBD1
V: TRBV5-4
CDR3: CASSHRQGAWETQYF

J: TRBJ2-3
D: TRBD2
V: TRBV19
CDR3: CASSKLAGGVSDTQYF

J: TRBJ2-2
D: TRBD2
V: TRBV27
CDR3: CASSFLTSGGHGTGELFF